Sequencing of this T cell receptor (beta chain) was carried out in a study of technical replicates of blood from a few donors. Germline V gives CDR1 GTSNPN, CDR2 SVGIG (reference sequence). V lost 5 bases and J 9 bases, leaving 17 bases between the germline ends. This CDR3 is built from 13 residues. Only in-frame clones appear in the TCRdb table, and some are missing; sequencing was by immunoSEQ multiplex PCR. The sample includes under 85,000 clones, 85% to 95% of them seen just once. The chain is built from TRBV30 and TRBJ1-3; a possible D gene is TRBD1 (5 bases). The TCR was taken from a human donor in good health. Sequencing was carried out using T cells isolated from PBMCs. The CDR3: CAWVGTAGGTIYF. CDR3 sequence (DNA): TGTGCCTGGGTAGGGACTGCCGGGGGCACCATATATTTT.